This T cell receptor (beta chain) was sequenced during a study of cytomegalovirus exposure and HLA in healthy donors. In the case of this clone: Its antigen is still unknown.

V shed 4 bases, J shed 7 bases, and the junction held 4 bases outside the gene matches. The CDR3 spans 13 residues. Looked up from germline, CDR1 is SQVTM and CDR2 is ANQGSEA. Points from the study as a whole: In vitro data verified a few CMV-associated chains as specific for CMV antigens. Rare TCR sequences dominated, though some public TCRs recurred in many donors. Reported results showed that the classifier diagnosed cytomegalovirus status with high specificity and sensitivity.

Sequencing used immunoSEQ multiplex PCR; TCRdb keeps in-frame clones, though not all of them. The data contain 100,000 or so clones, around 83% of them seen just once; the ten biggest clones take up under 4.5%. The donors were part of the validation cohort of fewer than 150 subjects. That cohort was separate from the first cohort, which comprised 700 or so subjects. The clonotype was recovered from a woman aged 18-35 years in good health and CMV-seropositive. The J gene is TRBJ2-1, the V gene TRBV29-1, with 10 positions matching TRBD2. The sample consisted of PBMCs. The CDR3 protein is CSVVLAGVNEQFF. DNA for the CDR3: TGCAGCGTTGTGCTAGCGGGAGTAAATGAGCAGTTCTTC.